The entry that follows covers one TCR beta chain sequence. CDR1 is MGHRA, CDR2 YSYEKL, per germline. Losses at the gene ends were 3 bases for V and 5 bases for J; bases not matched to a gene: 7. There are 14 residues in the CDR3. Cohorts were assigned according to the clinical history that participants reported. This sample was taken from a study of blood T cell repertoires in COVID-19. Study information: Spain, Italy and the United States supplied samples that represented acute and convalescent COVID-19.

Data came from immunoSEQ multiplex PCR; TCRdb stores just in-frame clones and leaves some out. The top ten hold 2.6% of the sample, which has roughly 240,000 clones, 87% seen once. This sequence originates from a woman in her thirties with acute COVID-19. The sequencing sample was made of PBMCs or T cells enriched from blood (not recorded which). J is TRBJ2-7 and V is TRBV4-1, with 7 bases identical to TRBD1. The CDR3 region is CASSHLTGSDEQYF. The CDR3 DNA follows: TGCGCCAGCAGCCATTTGACAGGGAGCGACGAGCAGTACTTC.